This TCR beta chain was identified during a study of blood T cell repertoires in COVID-19. Study-level information: Italy, Spain and the United States were the sources of the convalescent and acute COVID-19 samples. In each case, the material was cDNA or gDNA derived from T cells, B-cell-depleted T cells, or PBMCs.

Under the authors' procedure: Amplification of reference gene primers was used by the study to estimate nucleated cell counts. Sequenced by immunoSEQ multiplex PCR; TCRdb stores in-frame clones only, minus some. Clonal size and the V and J genes are those of that table, whereas D and trimming came from the DNA. The top ten clones hold under 0.3% of a sample with around 620,000 clones, 85% to 90% of them seen once. Trimming took off 0 bases at V and 3 bases at J, with 6 bases between the two ends. The CDR3 loop spans 13 amino acids. Germline values: CDR1 SGHKS, CDR2 YYEKEE (reference sequence). This clonotype originated in a woman aged 18 to 35 with acute or convalescent COVID-19. This chain connects TRBV5-5 to TRBJ1-2; D not certain. The sequencing input was peripheral blood. CDR3: CASSLGPDYGYTF. The CDR3 nucleotides are TGTGCCAGCAGCTTGGGGCCAGACTATGGCTACACCTTC.